One sample yielded the 24 T cell receptor beta chains listed below, sequenced in a study of T cell clones after liver transplantation. Sequencing was performed with immunoSEQ multiplex PCR; in TCRdb, only in-frame clones are kept and a portion is missing. This table has some 110,000 clones, more than 75% appearing once. The source material was CD4+ T cells from blood, sampled before liver transplant. All receptors derive from a human donor who received a liver transplant.

The chain combines TRBV9 with TRBJ2-2; D might be TRBD2 (5 bases). V lost 0 bases, J lost 6 bases, and 9 bases lay in between. Germline values: CDR1 SGDLS, CDR2 YYNGEE. The CDR3 is made up of 14 amino acids. The CDR3 DNA follows: TGTGCCAGCAGCGTAGTCGGGGTTTCCGGGGAGCTGTTTTTT. Translating it yields CASSVVGVSGELFF.

This rearrangement joins TRBV29-1 to TRBJ2-2, with 11 nucleotides matching TRBD1. V lost 7 bases, J lost 4 bases, and 8 bases stayed unmatched. The CDR3 loop spans 15 amino acids. The V gene's germline CDR1 is SQVTM and CDR2 ANQGSEA. The CDR3 nucleotides are TGCAGCGCCTGGACAGGGGGCGTCGGCACCGGGGAGCTGTTTTTT. This codes for CSAWTGGVGTGELFF.

The chain couples TRBV29-1 to TRBJ2-3; D is unclear. V gave up 4 bases and J gave up 2 bases, with 4 bases separating them. This CDR3 is built from 11 residues. Germline loops: CDR1 SQVTM, CDR2 ANQGSEA. The CDR3 loop reads CSVGITDTQYF. CDR3 DNA sequence: TGCAGCGTTGGGATCACAGATACGCAGTATTTT.

This clone was picked up many times. Additional DNA sequences in this sample encode the identical CDR3. The chain links TRBV7-9 to TRBJ1-4; 7 bases are shared with TRBD1. This CDR3 has 16 amino acids. V dropped 0 bases and J dropped 8; count of bases not matched to a gene: 9. CDR1 is SEHNR and CDR2 is FQNEAQ in the germline V gene (reference sequence). The CDR3 DNA follows: TGTGCCAGCAGCTTAGCGCCGACAGGGAGCGGGGAAAAACTGTTTTTT. This gives the protein CASSLAPTGSGEKLFF.

This sequence joins TRBV7-9 and TRBJ1-4; tentatively, D is TRBD1 (6 bases). Germline V gene lookup returns CDR1 SEHNR and CDR2 FQNEAQ (reference sequence). V was trimmed by 3 bases and J by 6 bases, leaving 11 bases between them. This CDR3 contains 14 residues. The CDR3 region is CASSFSQGYEKLFF. CDR3 bases: TGTGCCAGCAGCTTTTCACAGGGATATGAAAAACTGTTTTTT.

The rearrangement joins TRBV11-2 to TRBJ2-1; the match to TRBD2 covers 8 bases. The CDR3 contains 15 residues. Germline CDR1 and CDR2: SGHAT and FQNNGV. Trimming cost V 2 bases and J 4 bases; bases outside gene matches: 4. This CDR3 is CASSLTSGSYNEQFF. The CDR3 coding sequence is TGTGCCAGCAGCTTAACGAGCGGGAGTTACAATGAGCAGTTCTTC.

This clone has just one count. The rearrangement uses TRBV6-5 and TRBJ2-5; D might be TRBD1 (5 bases). CDR1 is MNHEY, CDR2 SVGAGI, per germline. The CDR3 covers 16 residues. Trimming left V 0 bases short and J 0 bases short, with 11 bases between. The DNA for the CDR3 is TGTGCCAGCAGTTACTCCCGGACAAGGTACCAAGAGACCCAGTACTTC. It yields the protein CASSYSRTRYQETQYF.

The rearrangement links TRBV7-9 to TRBJ1-5; 8 bases agree with TRBD1. Trimming took 3 bases from V and 3 from J; bases not matched to a gene: 4. CDR3 length: 15 amino acids. Germline V CDR1 and CDR2: SEHNR, FQNEAQ (reference sequence). CDR3: CASSFDRGANQPQHF. CDR3 coding DNA: TGTGCCAGCAGCTTTGACAGGGGAGCCAATCAGCCCCAGCATTTT.

The chain recombines TRBV5-4 with TRBJ1-4; 8 bases fit TRBD1. The CDR3 sequence is 15 residues long. Germline V gene lookup returns CDR1 SGHNT and CDR2 YYREEE (reference sequence). After removal of 5 bases from V and 4 bases from J, the junction contained 7 bases not matched to a gene. CDR3 in amino acids: CASSSRTGNNEKLFF. CDR3 nucleotides: TGTGCCAGCAGTTCTCGGACAGGGAATAATGAAAAACTGTTTTTT.

This clone was seen a handful of times. The chain combines TRBV27 with TRBJ2-1; 7 bases match TRBD1. Looked up from germline, CDR1 is MNHEY and CDR2 is SMNVEV (reference sequence). V shed 5 bases, J shed 4 bases, and the junction held 5 bases outside the gene matches. The CDR3 totals 14 residues. The CDR3: CASSTGDGYNEQFF. The DNA for the CDR3 is TGTGCCAGCAGTACAGGGGACGGGTACAATGAGCAGTTCTTC.

V usage is TRBV30 and J usage is TRBJ2-1; TRBD2 might be the D (7 bases). This CDR3 region has 13 residues. The germline V and J ends were trimmed by 0 bases and 9 bases, with 12 bases remaining between them. The germline V gene encodes CDR1 GTSNPN and CDR2 SVGIG (reference sequence). CDR3 nucleotides: TGTGCCTGGAGTGTACGCGGGGGCATTGAGCAGTTCTTC. Translation: CAWSVRGGIEQFF. Looking up the rest from reference TRBV30 and TRBJ2-1 gives the full variable domain: SQTIHQWPATLVQPVGSPLSLECTVEGTSNPNLYWYRQAAGRGLQLLFYSVGIGQISSEVPQNLSASRPQDRQFILSSKKLLLSDSGFYLCAWSVRGGIEQFFGPGTRLTVL.

This chain connects TRBV5-6 to TRBJ2-5; D tentatively reads TRBD1 or TRBD2 (5 bases each). The CDR3 length is 15 residues. With 2 bases removed from V and 4 bases from J, the gap between germline ends came to 15 bases. CDR1 SGHDT and CDR2 YYEEEE come from the germline V gene. The CDR3 loop is CASSFLGTGRETQYF. CDR3 bases: TGTGCCAGCAGCTTCTTAGGGACGGGACGAGAGACCCAGTACTTC.

The chain is built from TRBV5-1 and TRBJ2-7; D is perhaps TRBD2 (5 bases). Between the trimmed V and J ends, which lost 4 bases and 3 bases, there was a span of 14 bases. Germline V CDR1 and CDR2: SGHRS, YFSETQ. The CDR3 length is 14 residues. The CDR3 here is CASSMYRENYEQYF. CDR3 DNA: TGCGCCAGCAGCATGTACCGGGAAAACTACGAGCAGTACTTC.

This chain uses TRBV7-2 with TRBJ1-2; D not resolved. The CDR3 length is 13 residues. V dropped 3 bases and J dropped 0 bases, with 5 bases sitting between them. Germline V gives CDR1 SGHTA, CDR2 FQGNSA. The DNA of the CDR3 is TGTGCCAGCAGCTTGCAAGCTAACTATGGCTACACCTTC. Its protein product is CASSLQANYGYTF. Based on the CDR3 plus reference TRBV7-2 and TRBJ1-2, the full variable domain is GAGVSQSPSNKVTEKGKDVELRCDPISGHTALYWYRQSLGQGLEFLIYFQGNSAPDKSGLPSDRFSAERTGGSVSTLTIQRTQQEDSAVYLCASSLQANYGYTFGSGTRLTVV.

This rearrangement joins TRBV9 to TRBJ2-3; 9 nucleotides match TRBD2. V shed 0 bases and J 6 bases; nucleotides not matched to a gene: 11. The CDR3 covers 17 residues. The germline V gene has CDR1 SGDLS and CDR2 YYNGEE. The CDR3 region has the DNA TGTGCCAGCAGCGTAGAAAGTTGGGCTAGCGGGGCGGATACGCAGTATTTT. This gives the protein CASSVESWASGADTQYF.

As DNA, the CDR3 is TGTGCGGTTCGGGGGCCGGGCAATCAGCCCCAGCATTTT. This translates into CAVRGPGNQPQHF. This chain joins TRBV19 and TRBJ1-5; maybe TRBD1 (6 bases). Germline assignment: CDR1 LNHDA and CDR2 SQIVND (reference sequence). The CDR3 has 13 residues.

The CDR3 DNA reads TGTGCCAGCAGTCCCAGGGCTAGCACAGATACGCAGTATTTT. It translates to CASSPRASTDTQYF. This chain uses TRBV2 with TRBJ2-3, with D tentatively TRBD1 (5 bases). This CDR3 spans 14 amino acids. From germline, CDR1 is SNHLY and CDR2 FYNNEI. V lost 5 bases to trimming and J lost 0 bases, with 9 bases between them.

The rearrangement links TRBV18 to TRBJ2-1, with a tentative D call TRBD2 (6 bases). Deletions cut 9 bases from V and 7 bases from J, with 13 bases between. CDR3 length: 12 residues. Germline V gene sequence: CDR1 KGHSH, CDR2 LQKENI. This chain's CDR3 is CASGGLWNEQFF. CDR3 DNA: TGTGCCAGTGGAGGGCTGTGGAATGAGCAGTTCTTC.

The CDR3 region is CASSPRDLMNTEAFF. DNA for the CDR3: TGTGCCAGCTCACCCCGGGATCTAATGAACACTGAAGCTTTCTTT. The chain carries TRBV18 and TRBJ1-1; no reliable D call. The V gene's germline CDR1 is KGHSH and CDR2 LQKENI. The CDR3 sequence is 15 residues long. V lost 3 bases and J 0 bases, leaving 11 bases between the germline ends.

The gene calls are TRBV6-1 and TRBJ2-7; the D is unclear. The ends were cut back, 10 bases at V and 7 bases at J, with 17 bases in the middle. The V gene's germline CDR1 is MNHNS and CDR2 SASEGT. The CDR3 covers 12 residues. Here the CDR3 reads CAIRPTLREQYF. The CDR3 bases are TGTGCCATCCGACCGACTCTAAGGGAGCAGTACTTC.

V and J are TRBV6-5 and TRBJ1-4; perhaps TRBD1 as D (5 bases). This CDR3 region has 15 residues. Germline CDR1 MNHEY, CDR2 SVGAGI. V gave up 2 bases and J gave up 8 bases, with 15 bases separating them. CDR3 bases: TGTGCCAGCAGTTACGTGGCCCCGGGGGGGGAAAAACTGTTTTTT. The encoded protein is CASSYVAPGGEKLFF.

The CDR3 sequence: CASSLGQGGGNQPQHF. The CDR3 nucleotides read TGTGCCAGTAGTTTAGGACAGGGTGGGGGCAATCAGCCCCAGCATTTT. The gene calls are TRBV19 and TRBJ1-5, with 8 bases aligning to TRBD1. V lost 5 bases and J lost 2; bases outside the gene matches: 8. The CDR3 length is 16 residues. Germline V CDR1 and CDR2: LNHDA, SQIVND (reference sequence). The variable domain in full, with the rest retrieved from reference TRBV19 and TRBJ1-5, is DGGITQSPKYLFRKEGQNVTLSCEQNLNHDAMYWYRQDPGQGLRLIYYSQIVNDFQKGDIAEGYSVSREKKESFPLTVTSAQKNPTAFYLCASSLGQGGGNQPQHFGDGTRLSIL.

The V gene is TRBV18, the J gene TRBJ2-7; TRBD1 matches 7 bases. V shed 0 bases and J 4 bases; nucleotides not matched to a gene: 6. Germline values: CDR1 KGHSH, CDR2 LQKENI. This CDR3 is 15 amino acids long. CDR3 in DNA: TGTGCCAGCTCACCACCGGCAGGGGGTTATTACGAGCAGTACTTC. It yields the protein CASSPPAGGYYEQYF.

The rearrangement links TRBV29-1 to TRBJ2-1, with TRBD1 as a possible D gene (5 bases). V was clipped by 6 bases and J by 6 bases, with 18 bases between them. The CDR3 sequence is 14 residues long. In germline, CDR1 is SQVTM, CDR2 ANQGSEA. The chain's CDR3 is CSVARVQGGNEQFF. CDR3 nucleotide sequence: TGCAGCGTCGCTAGGGTCCAGGGTGGCAATGAGCAGTTCTTC.